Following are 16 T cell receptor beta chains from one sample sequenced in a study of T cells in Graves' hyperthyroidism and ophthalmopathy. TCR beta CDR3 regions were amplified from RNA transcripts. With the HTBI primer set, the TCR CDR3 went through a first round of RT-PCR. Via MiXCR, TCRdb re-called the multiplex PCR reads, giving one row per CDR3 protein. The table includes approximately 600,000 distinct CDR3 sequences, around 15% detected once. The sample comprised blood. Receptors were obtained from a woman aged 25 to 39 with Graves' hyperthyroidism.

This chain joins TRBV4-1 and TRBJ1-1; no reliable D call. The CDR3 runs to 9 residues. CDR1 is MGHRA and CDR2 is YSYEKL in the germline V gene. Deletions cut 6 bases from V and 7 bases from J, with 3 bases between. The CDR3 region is CASSLEAFF. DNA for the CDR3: TGCGCCAGCAGTCTTGAAGCTTTCTTT.

The CDR3 nucleotides read TGCGCCAGCAGCACCGGACTAGCGGGATATGAGCAGTTCTTC. Its protein is CASSTGLAGYEQFF. The V and J genes are TRBV5-1 and TRBJ2-1; 12 bases line up with TRBD2. Germline loops: CDR1 SGHRS, CDR2 YFSETQ. The CDR3 spans 14 residues. Losses at the gene ends were 4 bases for V and 8 bases for J; bases not matched to a gene: 4.

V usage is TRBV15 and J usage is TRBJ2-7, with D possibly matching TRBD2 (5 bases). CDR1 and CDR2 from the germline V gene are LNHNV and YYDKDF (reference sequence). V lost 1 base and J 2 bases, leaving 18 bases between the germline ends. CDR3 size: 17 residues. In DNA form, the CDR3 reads TGTGCCACCAGCAGAGGTCCCCGGGGATCCCTAACCTACGAGCAGTACTTC. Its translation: CATSRGPRGSLTYEQYF.

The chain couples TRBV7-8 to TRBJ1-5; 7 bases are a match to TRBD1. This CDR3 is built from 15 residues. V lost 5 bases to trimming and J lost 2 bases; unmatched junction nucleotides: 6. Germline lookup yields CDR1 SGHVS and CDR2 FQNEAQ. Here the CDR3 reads CASSQQGLGNQPQHF. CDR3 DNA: TGTGCCAGCAGCCAACAGGGGCTGGGCAATCAGCCCCAGCATTTT.

The CDR3 bases are TGTGCCAGCAGCCCGGGACAGGGGCTCGTCCATGAGCAGTTCTTC. Protein: CASSPGQGLVHEQFF. This chain joins TRBV11-3 and TRBJ2-1; 10 nucleotides align to TRBD1. With 5 bases clipped from V and 8 bases from J, the junction kept 9 bases outside the gene matches. Germline CDR1 SGHNT, CDR2 YENEEA. CDR3 length equals 15 residues.

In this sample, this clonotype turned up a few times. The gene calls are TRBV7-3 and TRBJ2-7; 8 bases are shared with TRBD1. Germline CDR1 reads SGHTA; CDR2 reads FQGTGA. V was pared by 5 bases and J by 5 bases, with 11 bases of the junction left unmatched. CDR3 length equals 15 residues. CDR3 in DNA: TGTGCCAGCAGCCCGTACCCAGGACAGGGCAACGAGCAGTACTTC. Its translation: CASSPYPGQGNEQYF.

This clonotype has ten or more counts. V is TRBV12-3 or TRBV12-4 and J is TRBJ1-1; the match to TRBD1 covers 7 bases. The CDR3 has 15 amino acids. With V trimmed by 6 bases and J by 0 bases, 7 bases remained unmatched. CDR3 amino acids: CASSRDRLMNTEAFF. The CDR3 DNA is TGTGCCAGCAGCAGGGACAGACTTATGAACACTGAAGCTTTCTTT.

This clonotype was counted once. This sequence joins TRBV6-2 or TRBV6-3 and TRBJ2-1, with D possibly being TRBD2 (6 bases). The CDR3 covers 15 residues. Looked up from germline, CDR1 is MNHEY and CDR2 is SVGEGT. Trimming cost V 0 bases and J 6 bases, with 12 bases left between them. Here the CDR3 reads CASSYSPGEGNEQFF. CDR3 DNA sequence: TGTGCCAGCAGTTACTCGCCGGGAGAGGGCAATGAGCAGTTCTTC.

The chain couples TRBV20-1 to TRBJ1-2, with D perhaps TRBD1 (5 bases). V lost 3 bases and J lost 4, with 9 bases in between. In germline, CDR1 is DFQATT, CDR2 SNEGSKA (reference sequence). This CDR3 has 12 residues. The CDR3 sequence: CSASYDSYGYTF. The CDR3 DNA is TGCAGTGCTAGTTACGACAGCTATGGCTACACCTTC.

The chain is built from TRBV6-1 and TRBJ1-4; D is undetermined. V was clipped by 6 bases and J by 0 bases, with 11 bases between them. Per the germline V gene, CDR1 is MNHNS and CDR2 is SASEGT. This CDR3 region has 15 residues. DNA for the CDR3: TGTGCCAGCAGAAAAAACCTTGCAACTAATGAAAAACTGTTTTTT. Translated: CASRKNLATNEKLFF.

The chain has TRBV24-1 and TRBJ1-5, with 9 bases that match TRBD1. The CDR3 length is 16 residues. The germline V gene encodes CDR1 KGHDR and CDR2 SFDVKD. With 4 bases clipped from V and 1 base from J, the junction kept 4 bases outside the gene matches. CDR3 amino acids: CATSENRGPSNQPQHF. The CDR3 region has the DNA TGTGCCACCAGTGAAAACAGGGGGCCGAGCAATCAGCCCCAGCATTTT.

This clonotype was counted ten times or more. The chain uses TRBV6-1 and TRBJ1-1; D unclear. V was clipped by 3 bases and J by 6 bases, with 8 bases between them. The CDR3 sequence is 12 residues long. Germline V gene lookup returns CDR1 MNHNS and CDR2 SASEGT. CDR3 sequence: CASSEGLAEAFF. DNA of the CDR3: TGTGCCAGCAGTGAGGGGTTAGCTGAAGCTTTCTTT.

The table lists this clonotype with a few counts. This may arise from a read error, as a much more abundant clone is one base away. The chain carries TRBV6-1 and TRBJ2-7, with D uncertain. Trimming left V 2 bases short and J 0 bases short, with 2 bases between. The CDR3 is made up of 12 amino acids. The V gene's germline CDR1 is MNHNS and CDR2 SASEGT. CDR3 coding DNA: TGTGCCAGCAGTGAACACTCCTACGAGCAGTACTTC. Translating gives CASSEHSYEQYF.

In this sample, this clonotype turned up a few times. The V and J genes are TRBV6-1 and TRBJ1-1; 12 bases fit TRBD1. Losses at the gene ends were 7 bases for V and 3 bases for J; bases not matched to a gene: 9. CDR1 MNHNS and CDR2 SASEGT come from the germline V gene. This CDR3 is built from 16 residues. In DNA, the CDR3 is TGTGCCAGCAACCATTTAGGGACAGGGGGCCACACTGAAGCTTTCTTT. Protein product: CASNHLGTGGHTEAFF.

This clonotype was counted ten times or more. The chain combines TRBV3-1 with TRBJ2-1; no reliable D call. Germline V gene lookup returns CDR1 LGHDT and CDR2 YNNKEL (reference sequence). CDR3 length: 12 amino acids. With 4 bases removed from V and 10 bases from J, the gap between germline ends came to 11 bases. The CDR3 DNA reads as TGTGCCAGCAGCCTCCGGGTCGGGGAGCAGTTCTTC. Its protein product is CASSLRVGEQFF.

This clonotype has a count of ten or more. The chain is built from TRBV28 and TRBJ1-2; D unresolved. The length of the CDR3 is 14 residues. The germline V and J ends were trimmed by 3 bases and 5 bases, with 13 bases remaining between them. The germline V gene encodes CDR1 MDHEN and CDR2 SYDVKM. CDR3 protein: CASSFPGVNYGYTF. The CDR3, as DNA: TGTGCCAGCAGTTTTCCCGGGGTCAATTATGGCTACACCTTC.